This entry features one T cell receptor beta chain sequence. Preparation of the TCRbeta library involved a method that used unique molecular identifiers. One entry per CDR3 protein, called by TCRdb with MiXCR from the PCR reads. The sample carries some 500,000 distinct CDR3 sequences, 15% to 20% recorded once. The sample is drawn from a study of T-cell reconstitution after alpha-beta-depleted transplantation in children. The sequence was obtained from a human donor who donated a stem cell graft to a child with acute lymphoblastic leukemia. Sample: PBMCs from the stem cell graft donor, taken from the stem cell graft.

The CDR3 spells CASSSGTGSLYGYTF. The CDR3 region has the DNA TGTGCCAGCAGCTCCGGGACAGGGTCCTTATATGGCTACACCTTC. The chain has TRBV12-3 or TRBV12-4 and TRBJ1-2; 9 bases match TRBD1. V shed 6 bases and J 5 bases; nucleotides not matched to a gene: 10. There are 15 residues in the CDR3.